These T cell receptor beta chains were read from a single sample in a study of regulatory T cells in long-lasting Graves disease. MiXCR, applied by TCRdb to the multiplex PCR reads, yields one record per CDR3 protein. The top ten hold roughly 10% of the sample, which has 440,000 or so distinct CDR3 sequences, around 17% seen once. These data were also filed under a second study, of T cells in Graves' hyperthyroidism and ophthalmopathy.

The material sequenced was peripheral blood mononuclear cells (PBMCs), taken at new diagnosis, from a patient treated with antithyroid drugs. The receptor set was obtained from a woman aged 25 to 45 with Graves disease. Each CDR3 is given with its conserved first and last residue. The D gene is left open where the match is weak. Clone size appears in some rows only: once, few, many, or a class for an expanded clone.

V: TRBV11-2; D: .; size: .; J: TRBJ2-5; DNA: TGTGCCAGCAGCCGAACTACGATCCGGGACAAGCAACAAGAGACCCAGTACTTC; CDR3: CASSRTTIRDKQQETQYF
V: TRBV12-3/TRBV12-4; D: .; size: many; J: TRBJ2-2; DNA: TGTGCCAGCAGTTCCTCAGGGTCCCTGGATGACGGGGAGCTGTTTTTT; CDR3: CASSSSGSLDDGELFF
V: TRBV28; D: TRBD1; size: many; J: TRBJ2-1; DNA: TGTGCCAGCAGTTCAGGGACAGGGGGTACCAATGAGCAGTTCTTC; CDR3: CASSSGTGGTNEQFF
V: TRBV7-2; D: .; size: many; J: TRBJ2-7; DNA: TGTGCCAGCAGCCTAGGGCACACATCCTACGAGCAGTACTTC; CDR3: CASSLGHTSYEQYF
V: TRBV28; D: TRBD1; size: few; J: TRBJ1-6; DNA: TGTGCCAGCAGCCTCACCGACAGGGTGTATAATTCACCCCTCCACTTT; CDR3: CASSLTDRVYNSPLHF
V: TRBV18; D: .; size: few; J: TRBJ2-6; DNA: TGTGCCAGCTCCCGACAGATAAGCTCTGGGGCCAACGTCCTGACTTTC; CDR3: CASSRQISSGANVLTF
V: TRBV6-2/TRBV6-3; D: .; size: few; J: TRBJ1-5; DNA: TGTGCCACCTTCGGACAGAGCTACAATCAGCCCCAGCATTTT; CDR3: CATFGQSYNQPQHF
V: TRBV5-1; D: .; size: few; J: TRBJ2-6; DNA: TGCGCCAGCAGCTCAACAACGGGCTTCTCTGGGGCCAACGTCCTGACTTTC; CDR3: CASSSTTGFSGANVLTF
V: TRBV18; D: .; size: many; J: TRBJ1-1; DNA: TGTGCCAGCTCCCCGTGGGCAGAGGGGAGCACTGAAGCTTTCTTT; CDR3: CASSPWAEGSTEAFF
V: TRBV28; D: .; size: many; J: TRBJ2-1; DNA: TGTGCCAGCACCTCGACTTATAACTCCTACAATGAGCAGTTCTTC; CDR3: CASTSTYNSYNEQFF
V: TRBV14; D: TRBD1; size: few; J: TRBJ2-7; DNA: TGTGCCAGCAGCCGGACAGGGGTCGCCTACGAGCAGTACTTC; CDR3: CASSRTGVAYEQYF
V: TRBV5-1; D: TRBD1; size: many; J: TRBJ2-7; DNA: TGCGCCAGCAGCTTGCGTGAGCTTGGGGACAGGGGAGGCTACGAGCAGTACTTC; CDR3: CASSLRELGDRGGYEQYF
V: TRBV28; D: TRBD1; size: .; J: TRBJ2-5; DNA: TGTGCCAGCAGTGCGCTGGACAGGGCGCCCCAAGAGACCCAGTACTTC; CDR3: CASSALDRAPQETQYF
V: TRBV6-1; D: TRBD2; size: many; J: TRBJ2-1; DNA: TGTGCCAGCAGTCCCCTGATAGCGGGATCGAGCTCCTACAATGAGCAGTTCTTC; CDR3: CASSPLIAGSSSYNEQFF
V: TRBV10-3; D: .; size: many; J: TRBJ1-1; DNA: TGTGCCATCAGTGACCTGGGTGGGGCTCAGCTGGGAACTGAAGCTTTCTTT; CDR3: CAISDLGGAQLGTEAFF
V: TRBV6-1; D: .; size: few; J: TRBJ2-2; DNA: TGTGCCGCCCAGGGATGGTTCCCAGGGACAGGGGAGCTGTTTTTT; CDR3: CAAQGWFPGTGELFF
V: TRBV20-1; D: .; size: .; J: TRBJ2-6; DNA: TGCAGTGCTAGAGATTTCTACCGTGGGGCCAACGTCCTGACTTTC; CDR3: CSARDFYRGANVLTF
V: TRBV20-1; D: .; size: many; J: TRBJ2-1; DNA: TGCAGTGCTAGAGAAGTGAGTAGGCCTAAGCAGTTCTTC; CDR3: CSAREVSRPKQFF
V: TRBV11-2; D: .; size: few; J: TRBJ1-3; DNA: TGTGCCAGCAGCACCTCGGACGGGTCAAACACCATATATTTT; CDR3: CASSTSDGSNTIYF
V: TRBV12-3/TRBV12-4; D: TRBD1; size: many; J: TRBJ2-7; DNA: TGTGCCAGCAGTTTCAAGGGACAGGGGGCCTACGAGCAGTACTTC; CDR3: CASSFKGQGAYEQYF
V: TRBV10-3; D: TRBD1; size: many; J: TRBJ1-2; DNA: TGTGCCATCAGTGATGAGGGACAGGGGTTAGAGGGCTACACCTTC; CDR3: CAISDEGQGLEGYTF
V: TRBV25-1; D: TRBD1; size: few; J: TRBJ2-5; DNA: TGTGCCAGCAGTGATCCAGACAGGGCAAGTCAAGAGACCCAGTACTTC; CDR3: CASSDPDRASQETQYF
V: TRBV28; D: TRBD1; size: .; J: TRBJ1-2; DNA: TGTGCCAGCAGTGATTTCCCGGGACAGACTTCTTTTGGCTACACCTTC; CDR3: CASSDFPGQTSFGYTF
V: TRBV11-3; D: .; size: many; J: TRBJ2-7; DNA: TGTGCCAGCAGTCAAATTAGCTTGAGGGCAGAAGCCTACGAGCAGTACTTC; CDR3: CASSQISLRAEAYEQYF
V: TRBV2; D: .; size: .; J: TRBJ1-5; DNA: TGTGCCAGCAGTAAGGGACGGTTAAGGTCCCAGCCCCAGCATTTT; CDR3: CASSKGRLRSQPQHF
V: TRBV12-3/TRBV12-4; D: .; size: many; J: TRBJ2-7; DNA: TGTGCCAGCAGACCCTCGAGGGGATCCTACGAGCAGTACTTC; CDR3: CASRPSRGSYEQYF